This TCR beta chain was found in a study of cytomegalovirus exposure and HLA in healthy donors. Findings and limits, study-wide: Despite most TCR sequences being rare, some public TCRs occurred in many donors.

On this clone itself: Its target is unknown.

It was with 60 Vbeta and 13 Jbeta primers that the PCR ran. Method: immunoSEQ multiplex PCR; TCRdb's copy keeps in-frame clones and lacks some. In the table there are some 220,000 clones, around four fifths of which are singletons. V shed 8 bases and J shed 12 bases, with 14 bases lying between them. The CDR3 runs 11 residues. Looked up from germline, CDR1 is MDHEN and CDR2 is SYDVKM. The sample consisted of PBMCs. This chain uses TRBV28 with TRBJ1-5, with a tentative D call TRBD1 (5 bases). This receptor was identified in a woman in her fifties or sixties in good health and CMV-seropositive. In nucleotides, the CDR3 is TGTGCCAGCGGAGACAGCCTTTTCCAGCATTTT. It codes for CASGDSLFQHF.